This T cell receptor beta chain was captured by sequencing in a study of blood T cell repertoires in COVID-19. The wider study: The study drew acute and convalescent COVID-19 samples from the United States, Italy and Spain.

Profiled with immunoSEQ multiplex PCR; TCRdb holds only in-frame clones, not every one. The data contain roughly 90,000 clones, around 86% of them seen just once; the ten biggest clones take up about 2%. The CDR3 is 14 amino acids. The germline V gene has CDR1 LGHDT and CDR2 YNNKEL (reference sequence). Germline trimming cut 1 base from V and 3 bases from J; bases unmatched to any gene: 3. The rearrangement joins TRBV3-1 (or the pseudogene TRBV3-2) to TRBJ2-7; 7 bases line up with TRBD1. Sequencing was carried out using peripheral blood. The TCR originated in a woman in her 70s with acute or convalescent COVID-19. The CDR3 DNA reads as TGTGCCAGCAGCCAAGCAGGGGACAGCTACGAGCAGTACTTC. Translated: CASSQAGDSYEQYF.